The source of this T cell receptor beta chain is a study of blood T cell repertoires in COVID-19. Study-level information: Material from acute and convalescent COVID-19 was sourced from the United States, Italy and Spain. In each case, the material was cDNA or gDNA derived from T cells, B-cell-depleted T cells, or PBMCs.

Germline CDR1 and CDR2: SEHNR and FQNEAQ (reference sequence). Trimming left V 1 base short and J 10 bases short, with 5 bases between. The CDR3 length is 12 residues. Source study methods: Counts of nucleated cells, estimated from reference gene primer amplification, were obtained. The assay was immunoSEQ multiplex PCR, and TCRdb's table has in-frame clones only and misses some. V, J and clone size were drawn from that table, and D and trimming were deduced from the DNA. This table has 150,000 to 200,000 clones, around 80% appearing once. Sequences were obtained from peripheral blood. The clonotype was recovered from a man aged 55 to 69 with acute or convalescent COVID-19. V usage is TRBV7-9 and J usage is TRBJ1-6; D remains ambiguous. The CDR3 DNA reads TGTGCCAGCAGCTTAGGGCGGTCACCCCTCCACTTT. Translating it yields CASSLGRSPLHF.